Listed here are 22 T cell receptor beta chains from one sample, sequenced in a study of T cell repertoires in cytomegalovirus infection. Their antigens are not known. MiXCR was run by TCRdb on the reads, yielding one entry per CDR3 protein. The data hold approximately 990,000 distinct CDR3 sequences, with around 31% observed a single time. The source was cultured CD8+ T cells from PBMCs, collected from culture after CMV antigen stimulation. Receptors originate from a human donor in good health (CMV status not recorded). Some clones in this sample may be carry-over from other donors' samples.

This chain joins TRBV5-6 and TRBJ1-1; the match to TRBD1 covers 7 bases. J gave up 5 bases and V 4 bases, and 11 bases lay outside the gene matches. Germline loops: CDR1 SGHDT, CDR2 YYEEEE. This CDR3 spans 15 amino acids. Here the CDR3 reads CASSPGWQGGTEAFF. CDR3 sequence (DNA): TGTGCCAGCAGCCCCGGTTGGCAGGGGGGAACTGAAGCTTTCTTT.

This clonotype was seen at least ten times. The chain carries TRBV5-4 and TRBJ2-5; maybe TRBD1 (5 bases). This CDR3 contains 15 residues. Trimming stripped 4 bases from V and 0 bases from J, with 13 bases between. CDR1 SGHNT and CDR2 YYREEE come from the germline V gene (reference sequence). The CDR3 DNA reads as TGTGCCAGCAGCACAGACAGTAGGTACCAAGAGACCCAGTACTTC. Protein product: CASSTDSRYQETQYF.

V usage is TRBV19 and J usage is TRBJ2-3, with 7 nucleotides matching TRBD1. The CDR3 length is 15 residues. Germline values: CDR1 LNHDA, CDR2 SQIVND (reference sequence). The ends lost 3 bases at V and 6 bases at J; junction bases unmatched: 9. CDR3 sequence: CASSIRGTSADTQYF. CDR3 nucleotides: TGTGCCAGTAGTATCAGGGGGACCAGTGCGGATACGCAGTATTTT.

V usage is TRBV19 and J usage is TRBJ2-1; no reliable D call. Germline CDR1 and CDR2: LNHDA and SQIVND (reference sequence). The CDR3 length is 17 residues. V was clipped by 7 bases and J by 0 bases, with 19 bases between them. The CDR3: CASTIAASTISYNEQFF. CDR3 nucleotides: TGTGCCAGTACCATCGCCGCGAGTACCATCTCCTACAATGAGCAGTTCTTC.

The gene calls are TRBV4-1 and TRBJ2-4; TRBD1 agrees at 7 bases. Germline V lookup: CDR1 MGHRA, CDR2 YSYEKL. The junction had 7 bases not matched to a gene; V was cut back by 2 bases and J by 3 bases. The CDR3 has 16 amino acids. CDR3 nucleotide sequence: TGCGCCAGCAGCCAAAGTACAGGGGTGATCAAAAACATTCAGTACTTC. Its translation: CASSQSTGVIKNIQYF.

This clonotype was picked up a small number of times. The J gene is TRBJ1-1, the V gene TRBV5-1; perhaps TRBD1 as D (5 bases). Germline V gives CDR1 SGHRS, CDR2 YFSETQ. This CDR3 has 15 residues. Trimming shortened V by 6 bases and J by 0 bases, and 15 bases separated the two germline ends. The CDR3 is CASTYSRGMNTEAFF. For the CDR3, the DNA is TGCGCCAGCACGTACTCTAGGGGAATGAACACTGAAGCTTTCTTT.

About this clonotype: It may be a read error: a sequence one base away is much more abundant. The CDR3 sequence: CVSSPREGADYGYTF. The CDR3 DNA sequence: TGTGTCAGCAGCCCCAGGGAGGGGGCAGACTATGGCTACACCTTC. The rearrangement joins TRBV6-5 to TRBJ1-2; 7 bases fit TRBD1. The CDR3 is 15 residues long. Germline V CDR1 and CDR2: MNHEY, SVGAGI.

This clonotype came up many times. This sequence joins TRBV6-1 and TRBJ2-3; 8 bases match TRBD1. Trimming cost V 5 bases and J 4 bases; bases outside gene matches: 8. Germline lookup yields CDR1 MNHNS and CDR2 SASEGT. The CDR3 consists of 15 residues. The CDR3 region has the DNA TGTGCCAGCAGTCGCGGATTGGACAGGGCAGATACGCAGTATTTT. It is translated as CASSRGLDRADTQYF.

In its sample, this clonotype was seen a few times. The V gene is TRBV20-1, the J gene TRBJ2-7; D may correspond to TRBD1 or TRBD2 (5 bases each). Trimming removed 6 bases at V and 0 bases at J, with 15 bases between. This CDR3 is built from 14 residues. Germline-derived CDR1 and CDR2 are DFQATT and SNEGSKA (reference sequence). CDR3 nucleotide sequence: TGCAGTGCAAGGGACGTCGCATCCTCCTACGAGCAGTACGTC. Its translation: CSARDVASSYEQYV.

Remarks on this clonotype: It may be a read error: a sequence one base away is much more abundant. The chain couples TRBV28 to TRBJ2-5; D perhaps matches TRBD2 (6 bases). This CDR3 contains 17 residues. CDR1 MDHEN and CDR2 SYDVKM come from the germline V gene. Between the trimmed V and J ends, which lost 7 bases and 2 bases, there was a span of 23 bases. The CDR3 region has the DNA TGTGCCAGCATCCCCGGTCATTTGGGGGGTGGGCAAGAGACCCAGTACTTC. It translates to CASIPGHLGGGQETQYF.

This clonotype was found a few times. This chain links TRBV11-2 with TRBJ1-4; possibly TRBD1 for D (5 bases). V gave up 3 bases and J gave up 5 bases, with 13 bases separating them. Per germline, CDR1 SGHAT and CDR2 FQNNGV. The CDR3 loop spans 15 amino acids. The CDR3 is CASSFRQTINEKLFF. CDR3 sequence (DNA): TGTGCCAGCAGCTTCAGACAGACTATAAATGAAAAACTGTTTTTT.

This clonotype was counted between two and nine times. The chain joins TRBV14 to TRBJ2-5; D gene ambiguous. Trimming left V 0 bases short and J 5 bases short, with 10 bases between. The CDR3 runs 14 residues. Germline CDR1 and CDR2: SGHDN and FVKESK. The CDR3 DNA is TGTGCCAGCAGCCAAGAAAACCACGGGGAGACCCAGTACTTC. It encodes CASSQENHGETQYF.

The chain links TRBV27 to TRBJ2-2; 7 bases line up with TRBD2. This CDR3 has 14 amino acids. V shed 6 bases, J shed 4 bases, and the junction held 5 bases outside the gene matches. CDR1 is MNHEY, CDR2 SMNVEV, per germline (reference sequence). CDR3 sequence reads: CASSQRGVTGELFF. The CDR3 DNA reads TGTGCCAGCAGCCAGCGGGGAGTCACCGGGGAGCTGTTTTTT.

The V call is TRBV27, the J call TRBJ1-1, with TRBD1 identical over 10 bases. This CDR3 region has 16 residues. Germline V gene data show CDR1 as MNHEY and CDR2 as SMNVEV (reference sequence). Trimming cost V 9 bases and J 1 base; bases outside gene matches: 11. The CDR3 region is CASYGRRTGGNTEAFF. CDR3 nucleotide sequence: TGTGCCAGTTACGGGCGCCGGACAGGGGGGAACACTGAAGCTTTCTTT.

The chain carries TRBV7-9 and TRBJ2-7; no reliable D call. V lost 4 bases and J lost 2, with 15 bases in between. The CDR3 is 15 residues long. Germline V gene sequence: CDR1 SEHNR, CDR2 FQNEAQ (reference sequence). The CDR3 protein is CASSSSLDRPYEQYF. The CDR3 DNA follows: TGTGCCAGCAGCTCTTCTCTTGACCGACCCTACGAGCAGTACTTC.

This clonotype appeared many times. The CDR3 DNA sequence: TGTGCCAGCAGCTCCCAGGGAAGCAATCAGCCCCAGCATTTT. It codes for CASSSQGSNQPQHF. The rearrangement uses TRBV27 and TRBJ1-5; TRBD1 might be the D (5 bases). Germline V gives CDR1 MNHEY, CDR2 SMNVEV (reference sequence). The CDR3 is made up of 14 amino acids. The ends were cut back, 6 bases at V and 1 base at J, with 10 bases in the middle.

Only a few counts were recorded for this clonotype. This chain links TRBV12-3 or TRBV12-4 with TRBJ1-5; 7 bases map to TRBD1. J was trimmed by 10 bases and V by 1 base; bases with no gene match: 19. The length of the CDR3 is 18 residues. The CDR3 sequence: CASSLDLGTANGSRPQHF. DNA for the CDR3: TGTGCCAGCAGTTTAGATCTCGGGACAGCAAACGGCTCCCGCCCCCAGCATTTT.

This clonotype came up a few times. The chain joins TRBV7-8 to TRBJ2-1; weak D call: TRBD2 (6 bases). The V and J ends lost 1 base and 2 bases respectively, with 15 bases between them. This CDR3 region has 17 residues. Germline CDR1 and CDR2: SGHVS and FQNEAQ. The chain's CDR3 is CASSLVFETRPYNEQFF. CDR3 sequence (DNA): TGTGCCAGCAGCTTAGTATTCGAGACTAGGCCCTACAATGAGCAGTTCTTC.

This chain links TRBV14 with TRBJ1-2, with 9 bases identical to TRBD1. Germline-derived CDR1 and CDR2 are SGHDN and FVKESK. The CDR3 has 14 amino acids. The V gene end was trimmed by 3 bases and the J gene end by 6 bases; junction bases not matched to a gene: 5. The CDR3 protein is CASSHPQGADGYTF. CDR3 in DNA: TGTGCCAGCAGCCACCCACAGGGGGCCGATGGCTACACCTTC.

The chain couples TRBV29-1 to TRBJ2-3; D possibly corresponds to TRBD1 (5 bases). The V gene lost 6 bases and the J gene lost 9 bases, with 13 bases spanning the gap. The CDR3 totals 11 residues. In germline, CDR1 is SQVTM, CDR2 ANQGSEA. The CDR3 sequence is CSVARQGTQYF. Here the CDR3 DNA reads TGCAGCGTGGCCCGCCAGGGAACGCAGTATTTT.

The rearrangement joins TRBV7-8 to TRBJ2-6, with 7 bases that match TRBD1. This CDR3 region has 19 residues. Trimming cost V 2 bases and J 0 bases; bases outside gene matches: 10. The germline gives CDR1 SGHVS, CDR2 FQNEAQ. The CDR3 region is CASSLRYRGLSSGANVLTF. The DNA for the CDR3 is TGTGCCAGCAGCTTACGTTACAGGGGCCTGAGCTCTGGGGCCAACGTCCTGACTTTC. Drawing the rest from reference TRBV7-8 and TRBJ2-6, the complete variable domain is GAGVSQSPRYKVAKRGQDVALRCDPISGHVSLFWYQQALGQGPEFLTYFQNEAQLDKSGLPSDRFFAERPEGSVSTLKIQRTQQEDSAVYLCASSLRYRGLSSGANVLTFGAGSRLTVL.

This clonotype was counted a single time. Compared with germline, one end of the junction differs, possibly owing to a read error. CDR3 sequence reads: CASSLSLGGSMNTVAFF. DNA for the CDR3: TGTGCCAGCAGTTTATCCCTCGGAGGTTCTATGAACACTGTAGCTTTCTTT. The V gene is TRBV27, the J gene TRBJ1-1; D not resolved. This CDR3 contains 17 residues. Germline assignment: CDR1 MNHEY and CDR2 SMNVEV (reference sequence).